This T cell receptor beta chain was sequenced during a study of STAT5B mutations in CD4+ large granular lymphocyte leukemia. Study details: Among healthy donors, a particular HLA allele went with more CDR3 'QG' motifs.

Study-wide results and caveats: 8/27 top patient clones versus 2/35 control clones were TRBV06-family.

Note on this clone: Antigen specificity is unknown.

Buffy coats from healthy blood donors served as controls. Per the original data handling: Lowest detectable productive clonotype frequency was 2.59 x 10-5. TCRdb keeps only in-frame clones here, not all; method: immunoSEQ multiplex PCR. V, J and clone size are those of that table, while D and trimming were read from the DNA. The sample yields some 34,000 clones, around 80% seen once. This CDR3 contains 15 residues. J gave up 4 bases and V 4 bases, and 10 bases lay outside the gene matches. Germline V gives CDR1 SGHRS, CDR2 YFSETQ. The chain uses TRBV5-1 and TRBJ2-7; 8 bases fit TRBD2. The sequenced material came from CD4+ T cells from blood buffy coats. This sequence was found in a human donor in good health. The CDR3 loop is CASSGASGRTYEQYF. The CDR3 coding sequence is TGCGCCAGCAGCGGGGCTAGCGGGCGGACGTACGAGCAGTACTTC.